This T cell receptor beta chain is from a study of cytomegalovirus exposure and HLA in healthy donors. Profiling relied on immunoSEQ multiplex PCR, and the TCRdb table lists in-frame clones only, not all of them. In the table there are some 43,000 clones, roughly 92% of which are singletons. Comments on this clone: Its antigen is still unknown.

Study-level results: The tendency of first-cohort TCR clusters to co-occur in the 90 to 150 validation repertoires was the finding of a later analysis. Reportedly, diagnosis of cytomegalovirus status by the classifier showed high specificity and sensitivity. Most observed TCR sequences were rare, whereas some public TCRs were detected in many donors.

Sequencing input: PBMCs. The TCR comes from a man younger than 35 in good health and CMV-seronegative.

CDR3 sequence reads: CASRRGDRSYEQYF. The CDR3 DNA follows: TGTGCCAGCAGGAGGGGGGACAGATCCTACGAGCAGTACTTC. The rearrangement joins TRBV6-1 to TRBJ2-7; D perhaps matches TRBD1 (7 bases). Germline V gene lookup returns CDR1 MNHNS and CDR2 SASEGT. The CDR3 covers 14 residues. The V end was cut by 6 bases, the J end by 1 base, with 13 bases between.